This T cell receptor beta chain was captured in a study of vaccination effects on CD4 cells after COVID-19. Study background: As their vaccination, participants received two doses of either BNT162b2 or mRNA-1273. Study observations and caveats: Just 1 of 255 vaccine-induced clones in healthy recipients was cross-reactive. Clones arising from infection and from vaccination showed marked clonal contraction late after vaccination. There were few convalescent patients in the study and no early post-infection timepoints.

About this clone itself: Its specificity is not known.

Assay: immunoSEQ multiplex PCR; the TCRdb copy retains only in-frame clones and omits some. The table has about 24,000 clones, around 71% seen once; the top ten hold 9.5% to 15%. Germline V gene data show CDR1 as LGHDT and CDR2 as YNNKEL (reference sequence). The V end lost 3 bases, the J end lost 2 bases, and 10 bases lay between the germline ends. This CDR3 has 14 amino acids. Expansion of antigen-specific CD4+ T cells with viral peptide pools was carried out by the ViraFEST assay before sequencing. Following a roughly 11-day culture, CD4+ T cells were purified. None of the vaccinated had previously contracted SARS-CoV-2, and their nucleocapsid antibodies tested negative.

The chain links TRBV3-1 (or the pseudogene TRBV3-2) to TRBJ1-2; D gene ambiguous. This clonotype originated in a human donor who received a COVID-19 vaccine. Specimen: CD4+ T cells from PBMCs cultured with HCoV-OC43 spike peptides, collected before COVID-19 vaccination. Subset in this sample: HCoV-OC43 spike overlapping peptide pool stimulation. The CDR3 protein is CASSQGNSNYGYTF. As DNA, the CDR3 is TGTGCCAGCAGCCAGGGGAATTCGAACTATGGCTACACCTTC.